The 6 T cell receptor beta chains given below trace back to one sample, sequenced in a study of blood T cells in healthy people across ages. It was with a sample-barcoded 5' primer and a J-beta primer mix that a second PCR of roughly 7 to 12 cycles was run. TCRdb passed the 5' RACE reads through MiXCR, listing each CDR3 protein once. This sample has about 1,500,000 distinct CDR3 sequences, with roughly 45% found just once. The sequenced sample was blood. Every receptor here comes from a woman aged 18-29 years in good health.

V is TRBV29-1 and J is TRBJ1-2; D is perhaps TRBD1 (5 bases). This CDR3 region has 15 residues. Germline CDR1 and CDR2: SQVTM and ANQGSEA. V lost 3 bases to trimming and J lost 0 bases, with 14 bases between them. CDR3 residues: CSVEGEKGTNYGYTF. In nucleotides, the CDR3 is TGCAGCGTTGAGGGGGAGAAGGGGACTAACTATGGCTACACCTTC.

This clonotype showed up just a few times. The chain uses TRBV7-6 and TRBJ2-5; 11 nucleotides align to TRBD2. Germline CDR1 is SGHVS and CDR2 is FNYEAQ. The ends lost 1 base at V and 0 bases at J; junction bases unmatched: 1. The CDR3 consists of 16 residues. The CDR3 loop reads CASSLGLAGNQETQYF. The CDR3 DNA reads as TGTGCCAGCAGCTTAGGACTAGCGGGAAACCAAGAGACCCAGTACTTC.

This clonotype was observed a handful of times. This sequence joins TRBV28 and TRBJ2-7; 10 nucleotides line up with TRBD1. Germline CDR1 is MDHEN and CDR2 is SYDVKM. Trimming removed 5 bases from V and 3 bases from J; junction bases left unmatched: 7. The CDR3 sequence is 15 residues long. CDR3 DNA: TGTGCCAGCAGTGCCCCCGGGACAGGGGACTACGAGCAGTACTTC. Its protein is CASSAPGTGDYEQYF.

The J gene is TRBJ2-6, the V gene TRBV9; D is unclear. The CDR3 consists of 16 residues. CDR1 is SGDLS and CDR2 is YYNGEE in the germline V gene. The germline V and J ends were trimmed by 5 bases and 12 bases, with 24 bases remaining between them. The DNA of the CDR3 is TGTGCCAGCAGTCCTACACCGTTCTCTTTTGGTGGCGTCCTGACTTTC. Amino acids: CASSPTPFSFGGVLTF.

The chain has TRBV7-8 and TRBJ2-7; D is uncertain. Germline-derived CDR1 and CDR2 are SGHVS and FQNEAQ. The V end lost 4 bases, the J end lost 3 bases, and 10 bases lay between the germline ends. CDR3 length equals 13 residues. The CDR3 reads CASSSTVRYEQYF. For the CDR3, the DNA is TGTGCCAGCAGCTCCACCGTACGCTACGAGCAGTACTTC.

The rearrangement joins TRBV5-1 to TRBJ2-6; 9 bases align to TRBD2. The length of the CDR3 is 19 residues. The J segment lost 1 base and the V segment lost 1 base, leaving 9 bases of the junction unmatched. Germline V gives CDR1 SGHRS, CDR2 YFSETQ. CDR3 nucleotides: TGCGCCAGCAGCTTGAAAACCTTAGCGGGAGAATCTGGGGCCAACGTCCTGACTTTC. Translation gives CASSLKTLAGESGANVLTF.